The 10 T cell receptor beta chains below all came from one sample that was sequenced in a study of shared clonotypes between healthy human individuals. Selected positively for CCR7 and CD45RO-negative, naive CD8 cells excluded terminally differentiated effector memory CD45RA+ cells. Clones were read by immunoSEQ multiplex PCR, and TCRdb kept only the in-frame ones, dropping some. This sample has roughly 570,000 clones, with roughly 98% found just once. Material: naive CD8+ T cells sorted from blood. The receptors derive from a man aged 25 to 45 in good health.

A note on this clone: The identical CDR3 is also encoded by other nucleotide sequences in the sample. This sequence joins TRBV6-6 and TRBJ2-7; D is unclear. This CDR3 is 12 amino acids long. Germline-derived CDR1 and CDR2 are MNHNY and SVGAGI (reference sequence). Trimming cost V 2 bases and J 3 bases, with 5 bases left between them. CDR3 bases: TGTGCCAGCAGTTACGGGAACTACGAGCAGTACTTC. It translates to CASSYGNYEQYF.

This chain joins TRBV11-3 and TRBJ1-1; D may be TRBD1 (6 bases). CDR1 and CDR2 from the germline V gene are SGHNT and YENEEA. The CDR3 runs 14 residues. The ends were cut back, 5 bases at V and 3 bases at J, with 13 bases in the middle. CDR3 sequence (DNA): TGTGCCAGCAGCAGCAGGGGCCCCGACACTGAAGCTTTCTTT. As protein: CASSSRGPDTEAFF.

The V call is TRBV7-9, the J call TRBJ1-1; D remains ambiguous. The CDR3 has 11 residues. Per the germline V gene, CDR1 is SEHNR and CDR2 is FQNEAQ (reference sequence). Deletions cut 8 bases from V and 4 bases from J, with 8 bases between. The CDR3 sequence: CASLGVTEAFF. In DNA form, the CDR3 reads TGTGCCAGCCTCGGGGTCACTGAAGCTTTCTTT.

The rearrangement uses TRBV29-1 and TRBJ2-7; D possibly uses TRBD1 or TRBD2 (5 bases each). V lost 4 bases and J 0 bases, leaving 10 bases between the germline ends. CDR1 and CDR2 (germline): SQVTM, ANQGSEA. The CDR3 length is 13 residues. The CDR3 nucleotides are TGCAGCGTTGTAGGGACGATCTCCTACGAGCAGTACTTC. Encoded protein: CSVVGTISYEQYF.

V usage is TRBV6-5 and J usage is TRBJ1-2, with D tentatively TRBD1 (5 bases). V lost 6 bases, J lost 9 bases, and 17 bases lay in between. Germline V gives CDR1 MNHEY, CDR2 SVGAGI. The CDR3 has 13 amino acids. This CDR3 reads CASSQTGPGSYTF. CDR3 coding DNA: TGTGCCAGCAGCCAGACGGGACCAGGCAGCTACACCTTC.

The V gene is TRBV6-5, the J gene TRBJ1-1; TRBD1 might be the D (6 bases). This CDR3 region has 14 residues. V was shortened by 5 bases and J by 1 base, with 11 bases between the two germline ends. CDR1 and CDR2 from the germline V gene are MNHEY and SVGAGI. The CDR3 region is CASSPTGPNTEAFF. The CDR3 DNA reads TGTGCCAGCAGTCCTACAGGGCCGAACACTGAAGCTTTCTTT.

This clone occurred once. The chain employs TRBV27 and TRBJ1-5, with 7 bases matching TRBD1. Germline lookup yields CDR1 MNHEY and CDR2 SMNVEV (reference sequence). The CDR3 loop spans 16 amino acids. V shed 5 bases and J 3 bases; nucleotides not matched to a gene: 10. CDR3 in amino acids: CASSPSTGIVNQPQHF. As DNA, the CDR3 is TGTGCCAGCAGTCCCTCGACAGGGATTGTCAATCAGCCCCAGCATTTT.

The rearrangement uses TRBV28 and TRBJ2-1, with D possibly being TRBD2 (5 bases). Between the trimmed V and J ends, which lost 3 bases and 6 bases, there was a span of 12 bases. The CDR3 has 14 amino acids. The germline V gene encodes CDR1 MDHEN and CDR2 SYDVKM. The CDR3 here is CASSFGELGNEQFF. The CDR3, as DNA: TGTGCCAGCAGTTTTGGGGAGCTTGGCAATGAGCAGTTCTTC.

This clone was picked up one time. This chain connects TRBV5-5 to TRBJ2-1; no definite D call. CDR1 and CDR2 (germline): SGHKS, YYEKEE (reference sequence). V was trimmed by 0 bases and J by 8 bases, leaving 21 bases between them. The CDR3 sequence is 17 residues long. Written as DNA, the CDR3 is TGTGCCAGCAGCTTGGTGGGCACGCTCATAGACCACGATGAGCAGTTCTTC. Residues: CASSLVGTLIDHDEQFF.

Worth noting for this clone: Other nucleotide sequences from this sample produce the same CDR3. The chain carries TRBV9 and TRBJ2-1; no definite D call. Germline V gene data show CDR1 as SGDLS and CDR2 as YYNGEE. The CDR3 has 11 amino acids. The V gene lost 3 bases and the J gene lost 7 bases, with 5 bases spanning the gap. The CDR3 coding sequence is TGTGCCAGCAGCGACCTTAATGAGCAGTTCTTC. This codes for CASSDLNEQFF.